One sample yielded the 3 T cell receptor beta chains listed below, sequenced in a study of blood T cell repertoires in COVID-19. The data were produced by immunoSEQ multiplex PCR, yet TCRdb's version contains in-frame clones alone and is incomplete. Of under 300,000 clones in the sample, approximately 90% were seen once. Sequencing was performed on peripheral blood. The receptors stem from a man aged 18 to 29 with active or convalescent COVID-19.

The chain couples TRBV5-1 to TRBJ1-3; D not certain. Germline CDR1 reads SGHRS; CDR2 reads YFSETQ. This CDR3 is built from 15 residues. Trimming pared 2 bases from V and 0 bases from J, leaving 9 bases between. The CDR3 loop reads CASSLDGSSGNTIYF. CDR3 nucleotide sequence: TGCGCCAGCAGCTTAGATGGGAGCTCTGGAAACACCATATATTTT. Full variable domain (remainder filled in from reference TRBV5-1 and TRBJ1-3): KAGVTQTPRYLIKTRGQQVTLSCSPISGHRSVSWYQQTPGQGLQFLFEYFSETQRNKGNFPGRFSGRQFSNSRSEMNVSTLELGDSALYLCASSLDGSSGNTIYFGEGSWLTVV.

The V and J genes are TRBV11-2 and TRBJ2-1; 11 bases line up with TRBD2. The CDR3 loop spans 18 amino acids. The J segment lost 7 bases and the V segment lost 4 bases, leaving 15 bases of the junction unmatched. Germline lookup yields CDR1 SGHAT and CDR2 FQNNGV. CDR3 loop: CASSSPLLTSGRENEQFF. CDR3 nucleotide sequence: TGTGCCAGCAGCTCCCCTTTACTAACTAGCGGGAGAGAGAATGAGCAGTTCTTC. The entire variable domain, with the rest obtained from reference TRBV11-2 and TRBJ2-1, is as follows: EAGVAQSPRYKIIEKRQSVAFWCNPISGHATLYWYQQILGQGPKLLIQFQNNGVVDDSQLPKDRFSAERLKGVDSTLKIQPAKLEDSAVYLCASSSPLLTSGRENEQFFGPGTRLTVL.

The chain links TRBV5-4 to TRBJ2-7; no clear D gene. The ends were cut back, 1 base at V and 7 bases at J, with 15 bases in the middle. This CDR3 contains 14 residues. Germline V lookup: CDR1 SGHNT, CDR2 YYREEE (reference sequence). CDR3 in DNA: TGTGCCAGCAGCTTGTTTCCGGCCTCGGAGGAGCAGTACTTC. This sequence encodes CASSLFPASEEQYF.